This TCR beta chain derives from a study of shared clonotypes between healthy human individuals. The overall study: Each donor's CD8 memory used one plate, CD8 naive two, each CD4 subset three.

At deep level, the assay was performed. Data came from immunoSEQ multiplex PCR; TCRdb stores just in-frame clones and leaves some out. The sample consists of approximately 2.1 million clones, over 90% of them appearing once. This CDR3 comprises 13 residues. The germline V gene encodes CDR1 LNHDA and CDR2 SQIVND (reference sequence). Germline trimming cut 7 bases from V and 4 bases from J; bases unmatched to any gene: 3. This clone has only one observation. Its antigen is not known. The same CDR3 can be traced to other DNA sequences in this sample. Study results and limitations: The small donor group covered limited genetic and exposure diversity. Some naive CD4 clonotypes, approximately 4.5%, turned up in common across four donors.

The J gene is TRBJ1-5, the V gene TRBV19; the match to TRBD1 covers 8 bases. Source material: naive CD4+ T cells from PBMCs. This sample's subset: CD45RA+ positively selected. The clonotype comes from a man aged 18 to 29 in good health. Some clones in this sample may be carry-over from other donors' samples. The CDR3, as DNA: TGTGCCAGTAAGGACAGGGTTAATCAGCCCCAGCATTTT. It yields the protein CASKDRVNQPQHF. Using reference TRBV19 and TRBJ1-5 for the parts outside the CDR3, the full variable domain is DGGITQSPKYLFRKEGQNVTLSCEQNLNHDAMYWYRQDPGQGLRLIYYSQIVNDFQKGDIAEGYSVSREKKESFPLTVTSAQKNPTAFYLCASKDRVNQPQHFGDGTRLSIL.